This entry concerns a single T cell receptor beta chain. Unique molecular identifiers were used to barcode this TCRbeta library. TCRdb re-called the PCR reads through MiXCR, storing one row per CDR3 protein. The sample includes about 610,000 distinct CDR3 sequences, about 10% of them seen just once. CDR1 is LGHNA, CDR2 YSLEER, per germline. The CDR3 contains 16 residues. V shed 1 base, J shed 7 bases, and the junction held 3 bases outside the gene matches. These data originate in a study of T-cell reconstitution after alpha-beta-depleted transplantation in children. Sample: PBMCs from the stem cell graft donor, taken from the stem cell graft. This sequence joins TRBV4-3 and TRBJ2-3; 15 nucleotides line up with TRBD2. The sequence came from a human donor who donated a stem cell graft to a child with acute myeloid leukemia. CDR3 bases: TGCGCCAGCAGCCAAGGGGGACTAGCGGGAGGAAATACGCAGTATTTT. This gives the protein CASSQGGLAGGNTQYF.